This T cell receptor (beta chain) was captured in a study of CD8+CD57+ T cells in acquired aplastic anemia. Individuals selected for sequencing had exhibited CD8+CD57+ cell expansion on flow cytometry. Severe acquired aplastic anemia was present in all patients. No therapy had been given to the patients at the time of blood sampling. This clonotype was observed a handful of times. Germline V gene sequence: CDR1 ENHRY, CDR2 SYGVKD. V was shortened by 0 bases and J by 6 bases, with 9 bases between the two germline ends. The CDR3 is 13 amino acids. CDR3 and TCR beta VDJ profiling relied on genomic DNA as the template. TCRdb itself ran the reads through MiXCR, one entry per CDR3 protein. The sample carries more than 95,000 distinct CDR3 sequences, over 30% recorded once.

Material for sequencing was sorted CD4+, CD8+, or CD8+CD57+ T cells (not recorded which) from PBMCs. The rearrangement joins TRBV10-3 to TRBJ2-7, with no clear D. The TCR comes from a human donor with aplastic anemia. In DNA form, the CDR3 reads TGTGCCATCAGTGAGTCGCCAGGACCCGAGCAGTACTTC. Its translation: CAISESPGPEQYF.